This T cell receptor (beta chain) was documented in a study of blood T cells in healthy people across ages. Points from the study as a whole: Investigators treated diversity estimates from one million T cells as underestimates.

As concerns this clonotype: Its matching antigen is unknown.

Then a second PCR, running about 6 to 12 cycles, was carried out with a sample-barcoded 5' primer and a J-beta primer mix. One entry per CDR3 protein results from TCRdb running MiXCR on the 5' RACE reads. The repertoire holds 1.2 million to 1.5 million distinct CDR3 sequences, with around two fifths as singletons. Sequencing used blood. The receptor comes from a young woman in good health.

CDR3 nucleotides: TGCAGTGCCCGCACCCGGACTAGCGGCGGGACGAGCTCCTACGAGCAGTACTTC. Its translation: CSARTRTSGGTSSYEQYF. The chain combines TRBV20-1 with TRBJ2-7, with TRBD2 identical over 10 bases. Germline V gene sequence: CDR1 DFQATT, CDR2 SNEGSKA (reference sequence). The CDR3 is made up of 18 amino acids. V shed 6 bases, J shed 0 bases, and the junction held 17 bases outside the gene matches.